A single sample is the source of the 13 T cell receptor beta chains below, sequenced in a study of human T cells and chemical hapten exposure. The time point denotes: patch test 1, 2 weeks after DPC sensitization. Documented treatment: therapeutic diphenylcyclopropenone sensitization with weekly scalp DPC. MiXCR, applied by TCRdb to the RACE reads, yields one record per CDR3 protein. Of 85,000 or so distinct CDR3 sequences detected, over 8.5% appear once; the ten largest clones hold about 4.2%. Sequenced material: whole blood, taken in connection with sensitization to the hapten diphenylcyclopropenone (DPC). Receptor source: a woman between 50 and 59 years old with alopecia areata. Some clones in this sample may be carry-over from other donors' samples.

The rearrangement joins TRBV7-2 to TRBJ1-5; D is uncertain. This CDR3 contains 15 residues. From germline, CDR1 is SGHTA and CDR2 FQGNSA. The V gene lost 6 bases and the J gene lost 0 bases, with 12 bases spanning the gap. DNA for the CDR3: TGTGCCAGCAGACGGGGAGGTTATAGCAATCAGCCCCAGCATTTT. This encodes CASRRGGYSNQPQHF.

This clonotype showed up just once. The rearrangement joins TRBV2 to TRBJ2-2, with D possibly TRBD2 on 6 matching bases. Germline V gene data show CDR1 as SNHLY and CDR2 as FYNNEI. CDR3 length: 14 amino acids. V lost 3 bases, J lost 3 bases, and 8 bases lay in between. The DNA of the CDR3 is TGTGCCAGCAGTGACGGGACTTACACCGGGGAGCTGTTTTTT. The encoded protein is CASSDGTYTGELFF.

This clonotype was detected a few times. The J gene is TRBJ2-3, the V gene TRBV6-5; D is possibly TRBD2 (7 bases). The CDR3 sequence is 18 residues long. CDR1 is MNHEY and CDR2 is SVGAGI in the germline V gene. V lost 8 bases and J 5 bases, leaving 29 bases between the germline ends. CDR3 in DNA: TGTGCCAGCCGACTAGGGGAGCGTGGACGGGGGGCAAGAGATACGCAGTATTTT. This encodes CASRLGERGRGARDTQYF.

The CDR3 loop reads CAWSFGYEQYF. The CDR3 nucleotides are TGTGCCTGGAGTTTCGGGTACGAGCAGTACTTC. This rearrangement joins TRBV30 to TRBJ2-7, with no clear D. The V gene lost 2 bases and the J gene lost 4 bases, with 6 bases spanning the gap. This CDR3 has 11 residues. In germline, CDR1 is GTSNPN, CDR2 SVGIG (reference sequence). The variable domain in full, completed from reference TRBV30 and TRBJ2-7, reads SQTIHQWPATLVQPVGSPLSLECTVEGTSNPNLYWYRQAAGRGLQLLFYSVGIGQISSEVPQNLSASRPQDRQFILSSKKLLLSDSGFYLCAWSFGYEQYFGPGTRLTVT.

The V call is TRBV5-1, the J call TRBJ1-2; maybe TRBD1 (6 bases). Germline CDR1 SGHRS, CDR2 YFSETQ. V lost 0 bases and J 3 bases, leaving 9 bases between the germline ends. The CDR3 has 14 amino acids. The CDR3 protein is CASSLEQGHYGYTF. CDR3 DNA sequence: TGCGCCAGCAGCTTGGAACAGGGACACTATGGCTACACCTTC.

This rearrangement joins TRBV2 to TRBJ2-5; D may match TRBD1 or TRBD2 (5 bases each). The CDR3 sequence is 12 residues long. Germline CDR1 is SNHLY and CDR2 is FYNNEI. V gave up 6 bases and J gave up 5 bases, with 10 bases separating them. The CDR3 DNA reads TGTGCCAGCAGAATCAGGGAGGAGACCCAGTACTTC. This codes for CASRIREETQYF. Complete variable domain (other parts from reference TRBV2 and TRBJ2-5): EPEVTQTPSHQVTQMGQEVILRCVPISNHLYFYWYRQILGQKVEFLVSFYNNEISEKSEIFDDQFSVERPDGSNFTLKIRSTKLEDSAMYFCASRIREETQYFGPGTRLLVL.

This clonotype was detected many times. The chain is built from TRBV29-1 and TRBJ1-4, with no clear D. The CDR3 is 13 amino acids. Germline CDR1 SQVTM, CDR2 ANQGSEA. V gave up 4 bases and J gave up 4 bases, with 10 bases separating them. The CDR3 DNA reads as TGCAGCGTTGTTGACACTTATAATGAAAAACTGTTTTTT. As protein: CSVVDTYNEKLFF.

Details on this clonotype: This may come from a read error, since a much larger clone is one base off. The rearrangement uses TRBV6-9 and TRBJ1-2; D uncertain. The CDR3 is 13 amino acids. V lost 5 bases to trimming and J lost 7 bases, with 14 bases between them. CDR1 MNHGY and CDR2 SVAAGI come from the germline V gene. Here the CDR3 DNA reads TGTGCCAGCAGTCCCGACGGCGCTTCTGGCTACACCTTC. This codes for CASSPDGASGYTF.

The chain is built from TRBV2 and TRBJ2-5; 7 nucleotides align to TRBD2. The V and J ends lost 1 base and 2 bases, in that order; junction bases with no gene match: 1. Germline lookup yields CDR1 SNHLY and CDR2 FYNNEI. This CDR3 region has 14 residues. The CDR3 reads CASSEEGLQETQYF. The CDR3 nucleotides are TGTGCCAGCAGTGAAGAGGGACTACAAGAGACCCAGTACTTC.

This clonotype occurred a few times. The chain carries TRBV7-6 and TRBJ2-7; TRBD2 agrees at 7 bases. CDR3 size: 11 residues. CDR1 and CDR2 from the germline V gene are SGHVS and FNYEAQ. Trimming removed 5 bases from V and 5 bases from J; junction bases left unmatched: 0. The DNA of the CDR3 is TGTGCCAGCAGCGGGGGGGACGAGCAGTACTTC. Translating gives CASSGGDEQYF. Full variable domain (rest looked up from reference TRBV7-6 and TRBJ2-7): GAGVSQSPRYKVTKRGQDVALRCDPISGHVSLYWYRQALGQGPEFLTYFNYEAQQDKSGLPNDRFSAERPEGSISTLTIQRTEQRDSAMYRCASSGGDEQYFGPGTRLTVT.

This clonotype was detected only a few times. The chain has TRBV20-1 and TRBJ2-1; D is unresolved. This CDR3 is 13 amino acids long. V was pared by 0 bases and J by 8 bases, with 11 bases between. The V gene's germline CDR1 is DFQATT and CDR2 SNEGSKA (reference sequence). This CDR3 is CSARDPSPDEQFF. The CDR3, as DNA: TGCAGTGCTAGAGATCCAAGTCCCGATGAGCAGTTCTTC.

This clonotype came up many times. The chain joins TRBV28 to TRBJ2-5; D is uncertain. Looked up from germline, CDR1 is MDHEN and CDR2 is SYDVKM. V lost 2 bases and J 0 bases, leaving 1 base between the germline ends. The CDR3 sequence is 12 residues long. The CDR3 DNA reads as TGTGCCAGCAGTTTAGACCAAGAGACCCAGTACTTC. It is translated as CASSLDQETQYF.

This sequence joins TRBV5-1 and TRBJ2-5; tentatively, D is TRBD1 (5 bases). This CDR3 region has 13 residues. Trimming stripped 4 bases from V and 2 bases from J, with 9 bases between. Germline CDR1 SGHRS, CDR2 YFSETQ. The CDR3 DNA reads TGCGCCAGCAGCGTTTCAGGGCAAGAGACCCAGTACTTC. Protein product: CASSVSGQETQYF.